This is a list of T cell receptor beta chains from one sample in a study of T cells after yellow fever vaccination. A single record per CDR3 protein comes from TCRdb applying MiXCR to the 5' RACE reads. This sample has nearly 300,000 distinct CDR3 sequences; under 9% occur once, and the top ten carry 3% to 4%. The sequencing here drew on CD4+ T cells sorted from PBMCs, taken 5 days after the yellow fever booster vaccination. These receptors were collected from a man between 18 and 35 years old who received the YFV17D yellow fever vaccine. The conserved cysteine and the conserved F or W are not part of the CDR3 here.

j_gene,v_gene,CDR3aa
TRBJ1-6,TRBV6-5,ASSYAGYNSPLH
TRBJ2-5,TRBV7-9,ASSLAGDRPETQY
TRBJ1-6,TRBV7-8,ASSQSTGTVNNSPLH
TRBJ2-1,TRBV20-1,SARGGRDEEQF
TRBJ2-1,TRBV4-1,ASSRGGLAALGNEQF
TRBJ1-1,TRBV11-2,ASSTGLGTEAF
TRBJ1-1,TRBV5-1,ASILGGDLLAF
TRBJ2-1,TRBV5-1,ASSSGLADLQNEQF
TRBJ1-2,TRBV12-3/TRBV12-4,ASNSQGSLYGYT
TRBJ2-2,TRBV6-2/TRBV6-3,ASSLPPGAGYTGELF
TRBJ2-3,TRBV25-1,ASSERPSGGADTQY
TRBJ2-3,TRBV10-3,ATETGAQTDTQY
TRBJ2-3,TRBV20-1,SARDPSGGDTQY
TRBJ2-7,TRBV2,ASSASSYEQY
TRBJ1-2,TRBV5-4,ASSSYGQGLNYGYT
TRBJ2-1,TRBV11-3,ASSASSYNEQF
TRBJ2-3,TRBV5-5,ASSLVPSLGDTQY
TRBJ2-4,TRBV7-8,ASSLERIKNIQY
TRBJ1-5,TRBV12-3/TRBV12-4,ASRRRQDQPQH
TRBJ2-2,TRBV20-1,SARDRGETGELF
TRBJ1-1,TRBV5-1,ASSFSGGWEGTEAF
TRBJ1-6,TRBV4-2,ASSRSTGATNSPLH
TRBJ2-6,TRBV5-4,ASSPGGTGANVLT
TRBJ1-5,TRBV19,ASSARGDQPQH
TRBJ2-2,TRBV6-6,ASSSGTGLELF
TRBJ1-5,TRBV7-2,ASSLGAYNQPQH
TRBJ2-3,TRBV7-9,ASSFPGTGTDTQY
TRBJ1-1,TRBV6-5,ASSYSLPGSTRTEAF
TRBJ1-3,TRBV6-2/TRBV6-3,ASSLRDGFSGNTIY
TRBJ2-2,TRBV18,ASSPGTATGELF
TRBJ2-7,TRBV10-1,ASSDPPETSSGEQY
TRBJ2-2,TRBV11-1,ASTHGVTGELF
TRBJ1-1,TRBV5-1,ASSLGQGGEAF
TRBJ2-2,TRBV20-1,SASGPGLGNTGELF
TRBJ2-3,TRBV5-6,ASSLVQGAPDTQY
TRBJ2-2,TRBV7-7,ASSRNGGYTGELF
TRBJ1-2,TRBV4-1,ASSPRERQRPNYGYT
TRBJ2-3,TRBV6-6,ASSYSISGGDTQY
TRBJ1-6,TRBV5-1,ASSPEGQGNSPLH
TRBJ2-6,TRBV7-2,ASSLMRSAGANVLT
TRBJ2-1,TRBV12-5,APHNEQF
TRBJ2-3,TRBV14,ASSPDWTSTDTQY
TRBJ2-1,TRBV7-2,ASSLDWGFDEQF
TRBJ2-1,TRBV5-1,ASSAGGYNNEQF
TRBJ1-1,TRBV27,ASSLSNFQGTEAF
TRBJ1-1,TRBV5-5,ASGRGGEAF
TRBJ2-5,TRBV2,ASSGGQGPQETQY
TRBJ1-2,TRBV3-1,ASSQDPAGNGYT
TRBJ2-3,TRBV5-4,ASSLGVAGDTQY
TRBJ2-6,TRBV5-4,ASSPSGANVLT
TRBJ2-1,TRBV5-1,ASSRYSGPSSYNEQF
TRBJ1-1,TRBV7-6,ASSGTTPGTEAF
TRBJ2-3,TRBV7-2,ASSPGTSGGTQY
TRBJ2-3,TRBV11-1,ASSGGMGQGVYTQY
TRBJ2-5,TRBV7-9,ASDGQDYQTQY